A selection of T cell receptor beta chains follows, all from one sample in a study of CD8 T cells in ankylosing spondylitis. Using its own MiXCR run on the 5' RACE reads, TCRdb lists one record per CDR3 protein. Of some 250,000 distinct CDR3 sequences listed, 20% to 30% are singletons. Sample: blood, either unsorted or a sorted T cell fraction (not recorded which). These receptors were collected from a male donor with ankylosing spondylitis or in good health (not recorded which). Both conserved end residues are part of each CDR3. The D gene is left open where the match is weak. Where a row states a size, it is once, few, many or the class of an expanded clone; other rows omit it.

>-|-|TRBV2|TRBJ1-5
TGTGCCAGCAGATTTGATGGGACGGAGAAGGGCAATTTT
CASRFDGTEKGNF
>-|-|TRBV6-2/TRBV6-3|TRBJ1-2
TGTGCCAGCAGTGGAGGGACCGATAACTATGGCTACACCTTC
CASSGGTDNYGYTF
>few|-|TRBV29-1|TRBJ2-7
TGCAGCGTTGAAGATGAGAAAAACTACGAGCAGTACTTC
CSVEDEKNYEQYF
>-|TRBD1|TRBV6-1|TRBJ2-3
TGTGCCAGCATGGAGGACAGGGTGATGGTTACGCAGTATTTT
CASMEDRVMVTQYF
>-|-|TRBV29-1|TRBJ2-5
TGCAGCGTTGAGTCCCCCCGTGGGGGCCACGAGACCCAGTACTTC
CSVESPRGGHETQYF
>few|-|TRBV7-6|TRBJ2-7
TGTGCCAGCAGCTTAGCACCGGGACAAAACTACGAGCAGTACTTC
CASSLAPGQNYEQYF
>many|TRBD2|TRBV12-3/TRBV12-4|TRBJ2-5
TGTGCCAGCAGTTGGGGGGGTACACGGGAGACCCAGTACTTC
CASSWGGTRETQYF
>-|-|TRBV20-1|TRBJ2-1
TGCAGTGCTAGAAGCGCGGATGAGCAGTTCTTC
CSARSADEQFF
>many|-|TRBV28|TRBJ1-2
TGTGCCAGCAGTTTAAGGGCCCGCCCAGGGAATGGCTACACCTTC
CASSLRARPGNGYTF
>many|-|TRBV20-1|TRBJ1-2
TGCAGTGCCATGGAACAGTGGACAACTAACTATGGCTACACCTTC
CSAMEQWTTNYGYTF
>few|-|TRBV6-5|TRBJ2-1
TGTGCCAGCAGTTTAGCGACACCGCAAAACAATGAGCAGTTCTTC
CASSLATPQNNEQFF
>few|-|TRBV20-1|TRBJ2-4
TGCAGTGCTAGAGCGGAAGCCATTCAGTACTTC
CSARAEAIQYF
>-|-|TRBV28|TRBJ2-2
TGTGCCAGCAGTTCGGGACGGACGAACACCGGGGAGCTGTTTTTT
CASSSGRTNTGELFF
>few|TRBD2|TRBV20-1|TRBJ2-3
TGCAGTGCCAATAAAGGACTAGCGGGGGGTATAGATACGCAGTATTTT
CSANKGLAGGIDTQYF
>few|TRBD1|TRBV11-2|TRBJ2-7
TGTGCCAGCAGCAAACCGGGACAGGGGTTGTACGAGCAGTACTTC
CASSKPGQGLYEQYF
>few|-|TRBV29-1|TRBJ1-2
TGCAGCGCTGCTCTACAGCTGGACTATGGCTACACCTTC
CSAALQLDYGYTF
>-|TRBD1|TRBV28|TRBJ2-1
TGTGCCAGCAGCACTGGACAGGGGGGGTACAATGAGCAGTTCTTC
CASSTGQGGYNEQFF
>few|-|TRBV29-1|TRBJ2-1
TGCAGCGTTGTAGGGCCTCGCGAGCAGTTCTTC
CSVVGPREQFF
>many|-|TRBV5-5|TRBJ1-1
TGTGCCAGCAGCTTTAGCCGGGAGACTGAAGCTTTCTTT
CASSFSRETEAFF
>few|TRBD2|TRBV12-3/TRBV12-4|TRBJ2-5
TGTGCCAGCAGTTTGTTAGGTAGCGGGGGCGGCGAGACCCAGTACTTC
CASSLLGSGGGETQYF
>many|-|TRBV12-3/TRBV12-4|TRBJ2-1
TGTGCCAGCTTTTCCGGGGTCGGCCTAGATAATGAGCAGTTCTTC
CASFSGVGLDNEQFF
>many|TRBD1|TRBV12-3/TRBV12-4|TRBJ2-3
TGTGCCAGCAGCATACAGGGGAAGAGCACAGATACGCAGTATTTT
CASSIQGKSTDTQYF
>-|-|TRBV18|TRBJ2-7
TGTGCCAGCTCACTCGGGTTTTACGAGCAGTACTTC
CASSLGFYEQYF
>-|TRBD2|TRBV20-1|TRBJ2-3
TGCAGTGCTAGAGATGCGGGGGGGCCCGGAGATACGCAGTATTTT
CSARDAGGPGDTQYF
>-|-|TRBV27|TRBJ1-2
TGTGCCAGCAGACTGGGACACGGCTATGGCTACACCTTC
CASRLGHGYGYTF
>-|-|TRBV20-1|TRBJ2-2
TGCAGTGCTAGAGAAATGGGGGGGCCGAACACCGGGGAGCTGTTTTTT
CSAREMGGPNTGELFF
>many|-|TRBV20-1|TRBJ1-2
TGCAGTGCTAGAGACTGGACAGAGGTGAACTATGGCTACACCTTC
CSARDWTEVNYGYTF
>many|-|TRBV7-8|TRBJ1-1
TGTGCCAGCAGCTTTAGTGCACTCCTGAACACTGAAGCTTTCTTT
CASSFSALLNTEAFF
>many|-|TRBV12-3/TRBV12-4|TRBJ1-6
TGTGCCAGCAGTTTACTCCAGGAATCACCCCTCCACTTT
CASSLLQESPLHF
>-|-|TRBV5-1|TRBJ2-1
TGCGCCAGCAGCTTGGCGCAGTTTTACAATGAGCAGTTCTTC
CASSLAQFYNEQFF
>-|TRBD1|TRBV27|TRBJ2-7
TGTGCCAGCAGAATACAGGGGGCCCTCTACGAGCAGTACTTC
CASRIQGALYEQYF
>few|-|TRBV4-2|TRBJ1-1
TGTGCCAGCAGCCAAGCCGCGTTTGAGAACACTGAAGCTTTCTTT
CASSQAAFENTEAFF
>many|-|TRBV29-1|TRBJ1-1
TGCAGCGTTGAAGTCCAGGGAGTGAACACTGAAGCTTTCTTT
CSVEVQGVNTEAFF
>-|-|TRBV20-1|TRBJ1-5
TGCAGTGCTAGTCTGTCACAGAATCAGCCCCAGCATTTT
CSASLSQNQPQHF
>many|TRBD1|TRBV29-1|TRBJ2-1
TGCAGCGTTTACCACCCAGGACAGGGGGCAGGTGAGCAGTTCTTC
CSVYHPGQGAGEQFF
>-|-|TRBV12-3/TRBV12-4|TRBJ2-4
TGTGCCAGCAGTTTAAGGTTGGGTGGGTCCGCCAAAAACATTCAGTACTTC
CASSLRLGGSAKNIQYF
>many|-|TRBV12-3/TRBV12-4|TRBJ1-4
TGTGCCAGCAGTCGCGTCAGGGACGAAAAACTGTTTTTT
CASSRVRDEKLFF
>many|TRBD2|TRBV20-1|TRBJ2-1
TGCAGTGCTATTACCACCGGGACTAGCGGATCCAATGAGCAGTTCTTC
CSAITTGTSGSNEQFF
>-|-|TRBV19|TRBJ2-4
TGTGCCAGTAGTATTCGTAAGGGGGCCAAAAACATTCAGTACTTC
CASSIRKGAKNIQYF
>many|-|TRBV18|TRBJ2-3
TGTGCCAGCTCACCGTTCCGGGACCCCCGTCTGGGCACAGATACGCAGTATTTT
CASSPFRDPRLGTDTQYF
>many|-|TRBV12-3/TRBV12-4|TRBJ1-5
TGTGCCAGCACCCTATCGGTGGGGGGGGTCGGTCAGCCCCAGCATTTT
CASTLSVGGVGQPQHF
>many|-|TRBV28|TRBJ2-7
TGTGCCAGCGTCTATCTCGGGGGCCCCTCCTACGAGCAGTACTTC
CASVYLGGPSYEQYF
>-|-|TRBV18|TRBJ2-1
TGTGCCAGCTCACCACTGGCACAAGCTTACAATGAGCAGTTCTTC
CASSPLAQAYNEQFF
>-|-|TRBV2|TRBJ1-1
TGTGCCAGCAGCGGACAGCTCGGAAGCACTGAAGCTTTCTTT
CASSGQLGSTEAFF